These 27 T cell receptor beta chains originate from one sample sequenced in a study of monozygotic twins with inflammatory bowel disease. TCRdb re-analyzed the 5' RACE reads; it lists each CDR3 protein once, without DNA. The sample table sets out roughly 150,000 distinct CDR3 sequences. Sequencing used blood. The receptor set was obtained from a human donor with ulcerative colitis or Crohn's disease, or a healthy co-twin of an affected twin (not recorded which).

This sequence joins TRBV7-9 and TRBJ1-3; TCRdb's D gene call, TRBD1, goes unchecked for lack of DNA. CDR1 is SEHNR, CDR2 FQNEAQ, per germline (reference sequence). This CDR3 is built from 17 residues. The CDR3 reads CASSATGYSAAGNTIYF.

V gene TRBV11-2 combines with J gene TRBJ1-4; as DNA is missing, the TRBD1 call by TCRdb cannot be tested. This CDR3 is 15 amino acids long. The germline V gene has CDR1 SGHAT and CDR2 FQNNGV. The CDR3 here is CASSPSTVGNEKLFF.

The chain has TRBV2 and TRBJ1-5; the D call of TRBD1 rests on TCRdb alone, since no DNA is present to check it. From germline, CDR1 is SNHLY and CDR2 FYNNEI. This CDR3 contains 16 residues. The CDR3 sequence: CASSEAGRGANQPQHF.

The genes are TRBV20-1 and TRBJ2-7; TCRdb reports TRBD1, a call that lacks DNA to check it against. Germline V gives CDR1 DFQATT, CDR2 SNEGSKA (reference sequence). This CDR3 region has 13 residues. The CDR3 loop reads CSARHGTIYEQYF.

The rearrangement joins TRBV7-7 to TRBJ2-1; absent DNA, TCRdb's TRBD1 call cannot be checked. Germline CDR1 SSHAT, CDR2 FNYEAQ (reference sequence). This CDR3 has 16 residues. CDR3 protein: CASSLEWARGQSEQFF.

The chain's CDR3 is CASSRGNYGYTF. The rearrangement joins TRBV4-1 to TRBJ1-2. This CDR3 is 12 amino acids long. The V gene's germline CDR1 is MGHRA and CDR2 YSYEKL.

J is TRBJ1-2 and V is TRBV7-8; as DNA is missing, the TRBD1 call by TCRdb cannot be tested. Germline V gene lookup returns CDR1 SGHVS and CDR2 FQNEAQ. The CDR3 consists of 15 residues. The CDR3 loop is CASSLTGTGIYGYTF.

J is TRBJ1-1 and V is TRBV5-4. This CDR3 has 16 residues. Looked up from germline, CDR1 is SGHNT and CDR2 is YYREEE (reference sequence). The CDR3 reads CASRRETFIMNTEAFF.

The rearrangement uses TRBV30 and TRBJ1-4; TCRdb proposes TRBD1, but this gene call is untestable without DNA. Germline values: CDR1 GTSNPN, CDR2 SVGIG (reference sequence). There are 14 residues in the CDR3. The CDR3 loop is CAWSDGGGMEKLFF. Looking up the rest from reference TRBV30 and TRBJ1-4 gives the full variable domain: SQTIHQWPATLVQPVGSPLSLECTVEGTSNPNLYWYRQAAGRGLQLLFYSVGIGQISSEVPQNLSASRPQDRQFILSSKKLLLSDSGFYLCAWSDGGGMEKLFFGSGTQLSVL.

V is TRBV3-1 and J is TRBJ2-3. Germline V gene sequence: CDR1 LGHDT, CDR2 YNNKEL (reference sequence). This CDR3 spans 13 amino acids. CDR3 amino acids: CASSHSNTDTQYF.

CDR3 sequence: CATRRGHYNEQFF. The chain carries TRBV12-3 or TRBV12-4 and TRBJ2-1; no DNA is available, so the TRBD2 call from TCRdb remains unchecked. The CDR3 is made up of 13 amino acids.

The CDR3 loop reads CASSQDPSTDTQYF. The chain has TRBV4-1 and TRBJ2-3. The CDR3 totals 14 residues. Germline V gene data show CDR1 as MGHRA and CDR2 as YSYEKL.

The chain joins TRBV30 to TRBJ2-2; lacking DNA, the TRBD2 call made by TCRdb goes unchecked. The CDR3 sequence is 15 residues long. Germline lookup yields CDR1 GTSNPN and CDR2 SVGIG (reference sequence). Here the CDR3 reads CAWSVDYLNTGELFF.

The rearrangement joins TRBV6-5 to TRBJ1-2; TCRdb designates TRBD1, a call that cannot be tested without DNA. Germline V gene data show CDR1 as MNHEY and CDR2 as SVGAGI. CDR3 size: 14 residues. CDR3 sequence reads: CASSYGGQGRGYTF.

This sequence joins TRBV20-1 and TRBJ2-1; TCRdb reports TRBD2, a call that lacks DNA to check it against. Germline V lookup: CDR1 DFQATT, CDR2 SNEGSKA (reference sequence). CDR3 length equals 15 residues. The CDR3: CSAQGLPKTYNEQFF.

The V and J genes are TRBV6-2 or TRBV6-3 and TRBJ1-5; checking the TCRdb D call of TRBD1 is not possible without DNA. CDR1 is MNHEY and CDR2 is SVGEGT in the germline V gene. The CDR3 sequence is 16 residues long. This CDR3 is CASSRRDRGKYQPQHF.

This chain connects TRBV2 to TRBJ1-5; the D gene TCRdb calls, TRBD1, cannot be checked with no DNA. This CDR3 comprises 14 residues. The germline CDR1 and CDR2 sequences are SNHLY and FYNNEI. This CDR3 reads CASTSDRLNQPQHF.

J is TRBJ1-5 and V is TRBV6-5; TCRdb's D gene call, TRBD1, goes unchecked for lack of DNA. This CDR3 is 14 amino acids long. Germline CDR1 MNHEY, CDR2 SVGAGI. CDR3 protein: CDSSYRGWGQPQHF.

The V call is TRBV12-3 or TRBV12-4, the J call TRBJ1-5; the TRBD1 assignment by TCRdb is unverifiable without DNA. The CDR3 spans 15 residues. This CDR3 is CASSLRTGSDQPQHF.

The chain employs TRBV29-1 and TRBJ1-2; without DNA, the TCRdb call of TRBD1 cannot be checked. The CDR3 is 14 amino acids. In germline, CDR1 is SQVTM, CDR2 ANQGSEA. The CDR3 loop is CSVARTGGGNRYTF.

The J gene is TRBJ2-7, the V gene TRBV12-3 or TRBV12-4; there is no DNA to check the TCRdb D call of TRBD2. The CDR3 contains 15 residues. This CDR3 reads CASSSAPGPNYEQYF.

This chain connects TRBV5-1 to TRBJ2-2; the D call from TCRdb, TRBD1, cannot be confirmed without DNA. Germline CDR1 reads SGHRS; CDR2 reads YFSETQ. This CDR3 comprises 15 residues. CDR3 region: CASSRGDSSTGELFF.

This rearrangement joins TRBV10-2 to TRBJ2-3; as DNA is missing, the TRBD1 call by TCRdb cannot be tested. Germline loops: CDR1 WSHSY, CDR2 SAAADI. This CDR3 is 16 amino acids long. This CDR3 is CASRVTRGGGSDTQYF.

The chain is built from TRBV4-2 and TRBJ1-1. Germline CDR1 and CDR2: LGHNA and YNFKEQ. The CDR3 extends over 16 amino acids. CDR3 sequence reads: CASSQDRGGVDTEAFF.

V is TRBV7-2 and J is TRBJ1-5. This CDR3 contains 12 residues. CDR1 is SGHTA and CDR2 is FQGNSA in the germline V gene. CDR3: CASSLDGGPQHF.

CDR3 sequence reads: CASSLGFGRWQETQYF. The chain uses TRBV7-2 and TRBJ2-5; TCRdb designates TRBD1, a call that cannot be tested without DNA. Germline V CDR1 and CDR2: SGHTA, FQGNSA. CDR3 length: 16 residues.

The chain couples TRBV7-2 to TRBJ1-3. The length of the CDR3 is 15 residues. Germline loops: CDR1 SGHTA, CDR2 FQGNSA. The chain's CDR3 is CASSQRGEAGNTIYF.